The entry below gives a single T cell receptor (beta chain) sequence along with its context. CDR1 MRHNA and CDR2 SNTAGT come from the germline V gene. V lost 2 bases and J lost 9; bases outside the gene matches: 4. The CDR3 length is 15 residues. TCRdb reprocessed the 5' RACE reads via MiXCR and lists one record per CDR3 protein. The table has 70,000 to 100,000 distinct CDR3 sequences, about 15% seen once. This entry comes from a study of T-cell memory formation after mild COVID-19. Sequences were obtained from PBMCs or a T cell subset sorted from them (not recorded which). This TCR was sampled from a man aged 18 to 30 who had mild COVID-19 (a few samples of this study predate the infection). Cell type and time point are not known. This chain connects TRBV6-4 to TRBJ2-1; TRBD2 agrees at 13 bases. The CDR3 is CASSDRLAGGVEQFF. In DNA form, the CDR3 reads TGTGCCAGCAGTGACCGACTAGCGGGGGGTGTTGAGCAGTTCTTC.